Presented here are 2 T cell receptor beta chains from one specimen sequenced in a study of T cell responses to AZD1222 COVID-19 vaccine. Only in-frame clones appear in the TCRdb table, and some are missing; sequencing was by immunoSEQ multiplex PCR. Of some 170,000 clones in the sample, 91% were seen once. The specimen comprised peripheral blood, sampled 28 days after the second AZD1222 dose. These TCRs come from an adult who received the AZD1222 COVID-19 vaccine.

CDR3 nucleotide sequence: TGCGGGGGAAGAGGATCTAGCACAGATACGCAGTATTTT. Its protein is CGGRGSSTDTQYF. The chain joins TRBV29-1 to TRBJ2-3; the D call may be TRBD1 or TRBD2 (5 bases each). Germline V gives CDR1 SQVTM, CDR2 ANQGSEA. The CDR3 is made up of 13 amino acids.

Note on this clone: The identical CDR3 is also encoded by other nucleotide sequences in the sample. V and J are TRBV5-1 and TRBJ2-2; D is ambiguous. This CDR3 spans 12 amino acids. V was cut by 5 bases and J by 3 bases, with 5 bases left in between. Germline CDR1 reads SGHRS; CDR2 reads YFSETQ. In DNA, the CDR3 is TGCGCCAGCAGATTTGACACCGGGGAGCTGTTTTTT. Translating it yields CASRFDTGELFF. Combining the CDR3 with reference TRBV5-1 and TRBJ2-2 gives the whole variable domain KAGVTQTPRYLIKTRGQQVTLSCSPISGHRSVSWYQQTPGQGLQFLFEYFSETQRNKGNFPGRFSGRQFSNSRSEMNVSTLELGDSALYLCASRFDTGELFFGEGSRLTVL.